The clone carrying this T cell receptor (beta chain) was seen a few times. What it binds is unknown. The authors made TCR beta libraries by quantitative 5'-RACE with molecular barcodes. TCRdb recomputed calls from the 5' RACE reads with MiXCR, one row per CDR3 protein. Of about 540,000 distinct CDR3 sequences in the sample, about 12% are singletons; the top ten hold under 7.5%. These data originate in a study of CD8 T cells in ankylosing spondylitis. Trimming cost V 3 bases and J 4 bases, with 9 bases left between them. This CDR3 contains 14 residues. Overall study findings and caveats: Disease-linked clones were reportedly significantly enriched in matched ankylosing spondylitis synovial fluid. Blood from ankylosing spondylitis patients appeared to carry a characteristic roughly eight-variant TCR beta motif. With a CD8+ phenotype, disease-linked clones were relatively rare in peripheral blood. Before this, some motif variants had been reported in reactive arthritis synovial fluid and blood.

This chain links TRBV12-3 or TRBV12-4 with TRBJ2-2, with a weak D call TRBD1 (6 bases). The source material was blood, either unsorted or a sorted T cell fraction (not recorded which). The clonotype was recovered from a male donor with ankylosing spondylitis. The CDR3 sequence is CASSFAGATGELFF. Written as DNA, the CDR3 is TGTGCCAGCAGTTTCGCAGGGGCCACCGGGGAGCTGTTTTTT.